The source of this TCR beta chain is a study of blood T cell repertoires in COVID-19. Study-level information: COVID-19 samples, acute and convalescent, were from the United States, Italy and Spain.

Authors' processing steps: For nucleated cells, counts were estimated from reference gene primer amplification. Assay used: immunoSEQ multiplex PCR; TCRdb lists only in-frame clones, some missing. V and J calls and clone size are as listed in that table; D and trimming were resolved from the DNA. The sample has about 140,000 clones, roughly 82% seen once; the top ten hold about an eighth. Comments on this clone: The sample carries other DNA sequences with the same CDR3.

The V gene end was trimmed by 5 bases and the J gene end by 5 bases; junction bases not matched to a gene: 4. CDR1 is SGHTA and CDR2 is FQGTGA in the germline V gene. CDR3 length: 14 amino acids. Sequenced material: peripheral blood. The source of this sequence is a man older than 75 with acute or convalescent COVID-19. V usage is TRBV7-3 and J usage is TRBJ2-3, with 10 bases fitting TRBD2. CDR3 region: CASSLGLAVDTQYF. CDR3 DNA: TGTGCCAGCAGCCTCGGACTAGCGGTAGATACGCAGTATTTT.